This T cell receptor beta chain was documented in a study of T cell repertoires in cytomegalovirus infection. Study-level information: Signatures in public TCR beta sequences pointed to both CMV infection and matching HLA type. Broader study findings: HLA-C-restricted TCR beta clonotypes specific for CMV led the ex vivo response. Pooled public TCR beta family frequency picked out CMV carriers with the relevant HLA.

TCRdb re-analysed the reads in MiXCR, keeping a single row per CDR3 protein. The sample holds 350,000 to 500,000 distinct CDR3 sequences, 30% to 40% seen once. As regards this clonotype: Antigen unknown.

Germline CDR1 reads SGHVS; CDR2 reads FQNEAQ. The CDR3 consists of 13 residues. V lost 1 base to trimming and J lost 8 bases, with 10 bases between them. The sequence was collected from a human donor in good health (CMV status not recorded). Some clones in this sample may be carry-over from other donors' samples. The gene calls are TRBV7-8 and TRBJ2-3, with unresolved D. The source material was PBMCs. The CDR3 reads CASSLGDRATQYF. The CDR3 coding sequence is TGTGCCAGCAGCTTAGGAGATCGAGCTACGCAGTATTTT.